This entry lists 11 T cell receptor beta chains sequenced from one sample in a study of blood T cell repertoires in COVID-19. Assay used: immunoSEQ multiplex PCR; TCRdb lists only in-frame clones, some missing. Of roughly 280,000 clones in the sample, less than 90% were seen once. The sequencing sample was made of peripheral blood. The receptor set was obtained from a man aged 55-75 years who had recovered from COVID-19.

V gene TRBV12-3 or TRBV12-4 combines with J gene TRBJ1-1; unclear D gene. The CDR3 covers 13 residues. V was clipped by 3 bases and J by 2 bases, with 7 bases between them. The CDR3 protein is CASSFQANTEAFF. In nucleotides, the CDR3 is TGTGCCAGCAGTTTCCAGGCCAACACTGAAGCTTTCTTT.

The V and J genes are TRBV29-1 and TRBJ2-7; possibly TRBD1 for D (5 bases). Germline CDR1 is SQVTM and CDR2 is ANQGSEA. V was trimmed by 8 bases and J by 3 bases, leaving 11 bases between them. The CDR3 runs 11 residues. The DNA for the CDR3 is TGCAGCATAAGCACAGGCTACGAGCAGTACTTC. Its protein product is CSISTGYEQYF.

The chain recombines TRBV5-1 with TRBJ2-5, with 16 nucleotides matching TRBD2. The CDR3 is made up of 17 amino acids. Trimming removed 4 bases from V and 5 bases from J; junction bases left unmatched: 8. Germline CDR1 reads SGHRS; CDR2 reads YFSETQ. The CDR3 is CASSRGTSGGALETQYF. Here the CDR3 DNA reads TGCGCCAGCAGCCGCGGGACTAGCGGGGGGGCGTTGGAGACCCAGTACTTC.

This chain joins TRBV3-1 (or the pseudogene TRBV3-2) and TRBJ1-2, with TRBD1 matching over 8 bases. The V and J ends lost 4 bases and 2 bases, in that order; junction bases with no gene match: 3. Germline values: CDR1 LGHDT, CDR2 YNNKEL (reference sequence). CDR3 length equals 14 residues. The CDR3 sequence: CASSRTGRNYGYTF. In DNA, the CDR3 is TGTGCCAGCAGCCGGACAGGGCGCAACTATGGCTACACCTTC.

This sequence joins TRBV5-1 and TRBJ2-7; 15 bases agree with TRBD2. This CDR3 is 17 amino acids long. Per the germline V gene, CDR1 is SGHRS and CDR2 is YFSETQ. V lost 4 bases and J lost 2; bases outside the gene matches: 7. The CDR3 protein is CASSRGLAGGQAYEQYF. CDR3 DNA sequence: TGCGCCAGCAGCCGGGGACTAGCGGGGGGCCAAGCCTACGAGCAGTACTTC.

The chain uses TRBV28 and TRBJ1-5; TRBD1 agrees at 8 bases. Germline V lookup: CDR1 MDHEN, CDR2 SYDVKM. V was pared by 5 bases and J by 7 bases, with 1 base of the junction left unmatched. There are 12 residues in the CDR3. The CDR3 nucleotides are TGTGCCAGCAGTACAGGGGGGCAGCCCCAGCATTTT. This encodes CASSTGGQPQHF. Drawing the rest from reference TRBV28 and TRBJ1-5, the complete variable domain is DVKVTQSSRYLVKRTGEKVFLECVQDMDHENMFWYRQDPGLGLRLIYFSYDVKMKEKGDIPEGYSVSREKKERFSLILESASTNQTSMYLCASSTGGQPQHFGDGTRLSIL.

The table lists this clone with a count of one. V gene TRBV7-2 combines with J gene TRBJ2-1; perhaps TRBD2 as D (6 bases). From germline, CDR1 is SGHTA and CDR2 FQGNSA. The CDR3 is 14 amino acids. The V gene lost 8 bases and the J gene lost 9 bases, with 20 bases spanning the gap. As DNA, the CDR3 is TGTGCCAGCGGGGGGTCAGTAGCATCTTCTGAGCAGTTCTTC. Its protein product is CASGGSVASSEQFF. Supplemented by reference TRBV7-2 and TRBJ2-1, the full variable domain reads GAGVSQSPSNKVTEKGKDVELRCDPISGHTALYWYRQSLGQGLEFLIYFQGNSAPDKSGLPSDRFSAERTGGSVSTLTIQRTQQEDSAVYLCASGGSVASSEQFFGPGTRLTVL.

The CDR3 protein is CASSPRATLLEGQYF. Written as DNA, the CDR3 is TGTGCCAGCAGCCCCCGGGCGACTCTACTGGAGGGGCAGTACTTC. The genes are TRBV2 and TRBJ2-7; D perhaps matches TRBD2 (6 bases). Germline V CDR1 and CDR2: SNHLY, FYNNEI. Trimming left V 6 bases short and J 9 bases short, with 24 bases between. The CDR3 consists of 15 residues.

This chain joins TRBV7-9 and TRBJ2-1, with a weak D call TRBD1 (5 bases). The V end lost 5 bases, the J end lost 5 bases, and 19 bases lay between the germline ends. Germline CDR1 reads SEHNR; CDR2 reads FQNEAQ (reference sequence). This CDR3 region has 16 residues. CDR3 sequence reads: CASSEIGQEVDNEQFF. The DNA of the CDR3 is TGTGCCAGCAGCGAGATCGGACAAGAAGTAGACAATGAGCAGTTCTTC.

J is TRBJ2-2 and V is TRBV19; weak D call: TRBD2 (6 bases). V lost 5 bases to trimming and J lost 4 bases, with 14 bases between them. Germline CDR1 LNHDA, CDR2 SQIVND (reference sequence). This CDR3 comprises 15 residues. CDR3 sequence: CASSDPGVRTGELFF. As DNA, the CDR3 is TGTGCCAGTAGTGATCCGGGAGTGCGCACCGGGGAGCTGTTTTTT.

This clone was seen just once. This may come from a read error, since a much larger clone is one base off. This CDR3 reads CASSRTGTGELFF. DNA for the CDR3: TGTGCCAGCAGCCGTACAGGGACCGGGGAGCTGTTTTTT. This chain connects TRBV6-5 to TRBJ2-2, with a possible D match to TRBD1 (6 bases). V lost 6 bases, J lost 5 bases, and 10 bases lay in between. The CDR3 spans 13 residues. Per germline, CDR1 MNHEY and CDR2 SVGAGI.